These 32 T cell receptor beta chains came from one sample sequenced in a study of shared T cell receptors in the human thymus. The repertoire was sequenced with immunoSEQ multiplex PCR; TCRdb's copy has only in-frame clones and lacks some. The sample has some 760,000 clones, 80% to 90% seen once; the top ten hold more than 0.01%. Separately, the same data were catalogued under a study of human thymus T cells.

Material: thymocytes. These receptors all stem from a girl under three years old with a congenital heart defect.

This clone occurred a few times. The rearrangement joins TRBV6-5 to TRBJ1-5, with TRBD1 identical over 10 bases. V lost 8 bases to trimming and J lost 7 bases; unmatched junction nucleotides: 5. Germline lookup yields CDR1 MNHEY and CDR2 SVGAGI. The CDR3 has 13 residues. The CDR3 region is CASRGQGGQPQHF. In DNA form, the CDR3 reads TGTGCCAGCCGAGGACAGGGGGGACAGCCCCAGCATTTT.

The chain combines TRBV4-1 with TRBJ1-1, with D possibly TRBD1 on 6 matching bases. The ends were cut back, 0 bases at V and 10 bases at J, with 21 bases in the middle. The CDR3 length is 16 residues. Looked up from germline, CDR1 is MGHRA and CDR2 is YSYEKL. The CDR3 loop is CASSQDLRTVRVGAFF. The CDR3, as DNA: TGCGCCAGCAGCCAAGATTTAAGGACAGTGAGGGTCGGAGCTTTCTTT.

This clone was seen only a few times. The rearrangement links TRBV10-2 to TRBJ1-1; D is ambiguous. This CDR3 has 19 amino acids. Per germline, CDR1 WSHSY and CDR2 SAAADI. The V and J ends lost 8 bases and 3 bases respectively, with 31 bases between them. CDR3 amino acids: CASLASAGFPSIFDTEAFF. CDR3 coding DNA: TGCGCCAGCCTTGCGTCTGCCGGGTTCCCCTCCATTTTCGACACTGAAGCTTTCTTT.

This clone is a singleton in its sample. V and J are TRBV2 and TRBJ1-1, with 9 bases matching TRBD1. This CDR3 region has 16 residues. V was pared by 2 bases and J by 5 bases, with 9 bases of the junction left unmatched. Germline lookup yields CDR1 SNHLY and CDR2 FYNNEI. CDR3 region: CASSERQGVGGTEAFF. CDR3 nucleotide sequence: TGTGCCAGCAGTGAAAGACAGGGGGTAGGGGGGACTGAAGCTTTCTTT.

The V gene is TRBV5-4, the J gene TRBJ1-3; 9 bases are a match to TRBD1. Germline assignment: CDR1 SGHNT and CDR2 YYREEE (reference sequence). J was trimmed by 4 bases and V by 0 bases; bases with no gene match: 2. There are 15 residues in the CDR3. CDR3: CASSLDRGQGNTIYF. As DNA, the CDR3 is TGTGCCAGCAGCTTGGACAGGGGGCAAGGAAACACCATATATTTT.

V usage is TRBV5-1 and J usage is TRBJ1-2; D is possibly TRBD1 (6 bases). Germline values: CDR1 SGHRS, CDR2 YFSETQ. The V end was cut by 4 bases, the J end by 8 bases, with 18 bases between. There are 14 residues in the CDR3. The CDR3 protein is CASSPLDSLEGYTF. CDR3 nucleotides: TGCGCCAGCAGCCCTTTGGACAGCTTGGAGGGCTACACCTTC.

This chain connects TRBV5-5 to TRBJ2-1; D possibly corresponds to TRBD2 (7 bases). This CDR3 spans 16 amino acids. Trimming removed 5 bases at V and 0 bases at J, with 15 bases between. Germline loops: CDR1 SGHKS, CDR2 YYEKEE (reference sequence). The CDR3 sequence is CASSLGGASSYNEQFF. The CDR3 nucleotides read TGTGCCAGCAGTCTGGGGGGGGCGAGCTCCTACAATGAGCAGTTCTTC. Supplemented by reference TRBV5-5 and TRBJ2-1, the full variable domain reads DAGVTQSPTHLIKTRGQQVTLRCSPISGHKSVSWYQQVLGQGPQFIFQYYEKEERGRGNFPDRFSARQFPNYSSELNVNALLLGDSALYLCASSLGGASSYNEQFFGPGTRLTVL.

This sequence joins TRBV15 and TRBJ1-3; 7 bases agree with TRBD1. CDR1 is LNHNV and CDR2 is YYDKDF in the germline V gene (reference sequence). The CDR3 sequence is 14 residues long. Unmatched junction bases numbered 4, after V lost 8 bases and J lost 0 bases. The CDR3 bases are TGTGCCACCTGGGACAGTAACTCTGGAAACACCATATATTTT. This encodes CATWDSNSGNTIYF.

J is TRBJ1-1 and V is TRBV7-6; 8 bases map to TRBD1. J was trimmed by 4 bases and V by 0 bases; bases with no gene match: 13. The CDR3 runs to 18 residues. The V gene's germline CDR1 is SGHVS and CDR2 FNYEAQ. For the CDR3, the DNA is TGTGCCAGCAGCTTAGCAGGTTATTCCGGGACAGGAGTCACTGAAGCTTTCTTT. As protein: CASSLAGYSGTGVTEAFF. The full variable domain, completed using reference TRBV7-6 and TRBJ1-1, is GAGVSQSPRYKVTKRGQDVALRCDPISGHVSLYWYRQALGQGPEFLTYFNYEAQQDKSGLPNDRFSAERPEGSISTLTIQRTEQRDSAMYRCASSLAGYSGTGVTEAFFGQGTRLTVV.

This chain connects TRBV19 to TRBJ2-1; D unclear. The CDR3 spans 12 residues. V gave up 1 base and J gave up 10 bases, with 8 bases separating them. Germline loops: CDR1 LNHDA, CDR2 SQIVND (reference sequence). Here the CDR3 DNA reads TGTGCCAGTAGTATAGTTCCGCTAGAGCAGTTCTTC. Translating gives CASSIVPLEQFF.

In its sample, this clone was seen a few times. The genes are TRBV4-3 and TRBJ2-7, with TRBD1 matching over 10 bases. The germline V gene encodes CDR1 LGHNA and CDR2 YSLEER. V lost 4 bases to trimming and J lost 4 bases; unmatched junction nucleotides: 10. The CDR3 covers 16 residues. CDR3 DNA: TGCGCCAGCAGCCTTAAGAGGACAGGGGGAAAATACGAGCAGTACTTC. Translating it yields CASSLKRTGGKYEQYF.

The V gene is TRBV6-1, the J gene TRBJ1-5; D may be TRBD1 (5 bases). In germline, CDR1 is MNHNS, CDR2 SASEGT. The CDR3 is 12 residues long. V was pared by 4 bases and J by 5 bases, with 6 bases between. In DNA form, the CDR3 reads TGTGCCAGCAGTGCAGGGCATCAGCCCCAGCATTTT. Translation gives CASSAGHQPQHF.

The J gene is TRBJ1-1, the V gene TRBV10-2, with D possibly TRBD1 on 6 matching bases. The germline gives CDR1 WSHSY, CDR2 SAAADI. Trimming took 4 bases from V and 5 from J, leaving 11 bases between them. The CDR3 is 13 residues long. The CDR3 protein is CASSATQGTEAFF. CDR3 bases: TGCGCCAGCAGTGCTACACAGGGAACTGAAGCTTTCTTT.

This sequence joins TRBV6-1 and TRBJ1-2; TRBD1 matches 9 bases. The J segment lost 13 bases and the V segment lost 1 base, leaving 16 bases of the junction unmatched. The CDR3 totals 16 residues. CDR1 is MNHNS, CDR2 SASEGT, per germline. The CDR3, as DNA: TGTGCCAGCAGTGAAGAGGGGGACAGGGCAATGTCCCCCTGCACCTTC. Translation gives CASSEEGDRAMSPCTF.

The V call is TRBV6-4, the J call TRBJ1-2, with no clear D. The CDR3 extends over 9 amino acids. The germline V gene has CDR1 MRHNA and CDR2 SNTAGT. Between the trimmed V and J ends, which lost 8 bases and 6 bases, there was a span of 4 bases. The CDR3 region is CASFNGYTF. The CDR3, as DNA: TGTGCCAGCTTCAATGGCTACACCTTC.

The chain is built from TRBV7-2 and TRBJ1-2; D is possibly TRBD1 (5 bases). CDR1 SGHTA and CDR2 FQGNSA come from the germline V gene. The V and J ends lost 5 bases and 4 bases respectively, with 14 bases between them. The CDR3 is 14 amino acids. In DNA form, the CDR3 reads TGTGCCAGCAGCCCGCTCGGGGGTGGCTATGGCTACACCTTC. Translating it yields CASSPLGGGYGYTF.

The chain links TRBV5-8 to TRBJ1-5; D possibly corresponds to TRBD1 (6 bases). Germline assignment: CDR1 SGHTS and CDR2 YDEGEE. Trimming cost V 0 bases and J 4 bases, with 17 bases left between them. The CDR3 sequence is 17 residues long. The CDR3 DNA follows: TGTGCCAGCAGCTTGGCCGGCAGGGGTAGAGAAAATCAGCCCCAGCATTTT. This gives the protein CASSLAGRGRENQPQHF.

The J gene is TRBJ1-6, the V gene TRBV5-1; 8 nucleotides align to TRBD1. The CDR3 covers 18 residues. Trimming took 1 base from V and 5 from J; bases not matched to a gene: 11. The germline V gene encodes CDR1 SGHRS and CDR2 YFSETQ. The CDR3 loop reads CASSLWGAGQGDNSPLHF. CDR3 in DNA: TGCGCCAGCAGCTTGTGGGGGGCCGGACAGGGCGATAATTCACCCCTCCACTTT.

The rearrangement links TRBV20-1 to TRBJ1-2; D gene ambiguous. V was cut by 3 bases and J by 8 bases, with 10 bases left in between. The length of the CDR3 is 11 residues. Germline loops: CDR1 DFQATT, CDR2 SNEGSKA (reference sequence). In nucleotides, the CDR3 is TGCAGTGCTAGCGGGGTAGGAGGCTACACCTTC. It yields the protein CSASGVGGYTF.

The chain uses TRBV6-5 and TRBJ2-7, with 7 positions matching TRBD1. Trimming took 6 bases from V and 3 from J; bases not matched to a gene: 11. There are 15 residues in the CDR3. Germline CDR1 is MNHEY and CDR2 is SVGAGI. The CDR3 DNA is TGTGCCAGCAGACCACAACGGACAGGAGTCTACGAGCAGTACTTC. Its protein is CASRPQRTGVYEQYF.

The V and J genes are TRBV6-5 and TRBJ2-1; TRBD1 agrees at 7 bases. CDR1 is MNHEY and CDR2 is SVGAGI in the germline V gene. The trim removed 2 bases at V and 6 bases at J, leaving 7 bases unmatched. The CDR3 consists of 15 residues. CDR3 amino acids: CASSYETGTSNEQFF. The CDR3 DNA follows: TGTGCCAGCAGTTACGAGACAGGGACATCCAATGAGCAGTTCTTC.

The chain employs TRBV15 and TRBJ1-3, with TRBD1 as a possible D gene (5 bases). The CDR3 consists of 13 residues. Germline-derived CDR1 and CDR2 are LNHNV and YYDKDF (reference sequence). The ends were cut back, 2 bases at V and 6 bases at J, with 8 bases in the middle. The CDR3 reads CATSRPGENTIYF. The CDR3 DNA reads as TGTGCCACCAGCAGACCGGGGGAAAACACCATATATTTT.

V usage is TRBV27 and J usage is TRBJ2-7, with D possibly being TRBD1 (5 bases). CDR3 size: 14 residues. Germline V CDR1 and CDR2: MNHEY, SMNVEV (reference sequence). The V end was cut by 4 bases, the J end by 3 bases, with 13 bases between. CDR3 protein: CASSYGQIGYEQYF. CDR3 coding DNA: TGTGCCAGCAGTTACGGACAAATCGGCTACGAGCAGTACTTC.

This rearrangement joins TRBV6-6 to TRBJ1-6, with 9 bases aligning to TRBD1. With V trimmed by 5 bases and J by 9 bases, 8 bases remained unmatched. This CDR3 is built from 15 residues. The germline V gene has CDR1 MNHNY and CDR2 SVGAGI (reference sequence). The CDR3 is CASSQRTGEASPLHF. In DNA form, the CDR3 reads TGTGCCAGCAGTCAAAGGACAGGGGAGGCTTCACCCCTCCACTTT.

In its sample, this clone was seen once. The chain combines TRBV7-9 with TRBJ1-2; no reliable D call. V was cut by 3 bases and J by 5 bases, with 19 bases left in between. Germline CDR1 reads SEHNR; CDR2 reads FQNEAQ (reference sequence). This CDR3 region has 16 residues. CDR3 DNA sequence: TGTGCCAGCAGCTTTGAAACGAGGGCGCGAGAGTATGGCTACACCTTC. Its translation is CASSFETRAREYGYTF.

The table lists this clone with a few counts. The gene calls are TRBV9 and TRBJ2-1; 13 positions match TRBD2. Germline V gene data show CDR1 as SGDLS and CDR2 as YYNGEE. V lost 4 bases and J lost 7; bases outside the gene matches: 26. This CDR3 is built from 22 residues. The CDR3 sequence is CASSPPMRTGTSGELMLNEQFF. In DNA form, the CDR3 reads TGTGCCAGCAGCCCACCAATGAGGACCGGGACTAGCGGGGAGCTAATGCTAAATGAGCAGTTCTTC.

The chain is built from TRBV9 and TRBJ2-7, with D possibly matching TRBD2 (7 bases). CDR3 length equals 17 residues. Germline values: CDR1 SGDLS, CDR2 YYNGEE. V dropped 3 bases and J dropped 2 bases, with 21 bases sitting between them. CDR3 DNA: TGTGCCAGCAGCGGTCATTCTTGGCGGGGGCCCCCCTACGAGCAGTACTTC. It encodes CASSGHSWRGPPYEQYF.

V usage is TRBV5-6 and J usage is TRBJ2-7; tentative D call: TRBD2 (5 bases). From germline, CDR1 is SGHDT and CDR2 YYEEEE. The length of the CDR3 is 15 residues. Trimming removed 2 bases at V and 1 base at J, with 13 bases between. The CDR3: CASSFHERLSYEQYF. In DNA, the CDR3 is TGTGCCAGCAGCTTCCACGAGCGACTATCCTACGAGCAGTACTTC.

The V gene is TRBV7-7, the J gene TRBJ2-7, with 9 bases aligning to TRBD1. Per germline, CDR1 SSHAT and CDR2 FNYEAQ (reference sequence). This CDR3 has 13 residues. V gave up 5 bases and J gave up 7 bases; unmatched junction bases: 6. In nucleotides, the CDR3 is TGTGCCAGCAGCAATGGGACAGGGCGGGAGCAGTACTTC. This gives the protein CASSNGTGREQYF.

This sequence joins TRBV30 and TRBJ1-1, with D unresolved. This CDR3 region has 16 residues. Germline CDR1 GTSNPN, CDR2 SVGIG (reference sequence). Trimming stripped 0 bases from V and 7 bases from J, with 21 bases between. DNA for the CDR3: TGTGCCTGGAGTGTACCGCTGGTGTGGCGCGGAGATGAAGCTTTCTTT. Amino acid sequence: CAWSVPLVWRGDEAFF.

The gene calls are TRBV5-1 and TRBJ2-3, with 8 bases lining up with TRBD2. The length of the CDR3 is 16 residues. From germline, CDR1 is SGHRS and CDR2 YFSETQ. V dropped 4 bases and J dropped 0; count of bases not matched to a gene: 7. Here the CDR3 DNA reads TGCGCCAGCAGCCATCGCGGGGGGCCCAGCACAGATACGCAGTATTTT. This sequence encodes CASSHRGGPSTDTQYF.

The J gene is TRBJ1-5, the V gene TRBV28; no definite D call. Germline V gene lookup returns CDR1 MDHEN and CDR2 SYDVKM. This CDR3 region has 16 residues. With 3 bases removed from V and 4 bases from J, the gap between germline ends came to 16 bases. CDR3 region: CASSFLRVFHNQPQHF. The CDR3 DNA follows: TGTGCCAGCAGTTTTTTGCGGGTTTTCCATAATCAGCCCCAGCATTTT.